Sequencing of this TCR beta chain was carried out in a study of PD-1 blockade in classical Hodgkin lymphoma. Stated time point: newly diagnosed, previously untreated cHL patient sample. Investigators turned to newly diagnosed, untreated classical Hodgkin lymphoma PBMCs for comparison. The table came from immunoSEQ multiplex PCR; TCRdb's copy has only in-frame clones and leaves some out. The data show roughly 68,000 clones, roughly 92% seen once. A word on this clone: Its cognate antigen is unknown.

V lost 0 bases to trimming and J lost 5 bases, with 11 bases between them. Germline-derived CDR1 and CDR2 are LGHNA and YNFKEQ. The CDR3 totals 14 residues. Findings of the study overall: Healthy donors were reported to have higher baseline TCR diversity than newly diagnosed patients. Repertoires differed for reasons still undefined, possibly disease activity or prior therapy.

The TCR sequence derives from a human donor with classical Hodgkin lymphoma. Material: peripheral blood mononuclear cells (PBMCs). The chain has TRBV4-2 and TRBJ2-7; either TRBD1 or TRBD2 may fit D (5 bases each). Here the CDR3 DNA reads TGTGCCAGCAGCCAAGATCTTACGGGGCACGAGCAGTACTTC. This sequence encodes CASSQDLTGHEQYF.